This T cell receptor beta chain was retrieved from a study of blood T cell repertoires in COVID-19. Measured with immunoSEQ multiplex PCR; TCRdb has only the in-frame clones, and not every one. The sample holds over 45,000 clones, about four fifths seen once. This CDR3 region has 14 residues. The germline gives CDR1 SGHRS, CDR2 YFSETQ. J gave up 5 bases and V 3 bases, and 5 bases lay outside the gene matches. The rearrangement uses TRBV5-1 and TRBJ2-3, with TRBD2 matching over 8 bases. Source material: peripheral blood. The clonotype was recovered from a man between 60 and 75 years old with active COVID-19. The CDR3 DNA is TGCGCCAGCAGCTCCTCCGCGGGGGGAGATACGCAGTATTTT. Translation gives CASSSSAGGDTQYF.